This T cell receptor (beta chain) was found in a study of PD-L1 blockade in urothelial cancer. At the level of the study: It was at some point between 2013 and 2015 that patients started atezolizumab at 1,200 mg intravenously every 3 weeks.

Described time point: peripheral blood 6 weeks after treatment start. The germline V gene has CDR1 SQVTM and CDR2 ANQGSEA. This CDR3 contains 11 residues. V lost 4 bases, J lost 5 bases, and 9 bases lay in between. Assay used: immunoSEQ multiplex PCR; TCRdb lists only in-frame clones, some missing. The sample shows around 50,000 clones, 85% to 90% of them seen only once. The chain couples TRBV29-1 to TRBJ2-7; TRBD1 is a possible D gene (5 bases). The clonotype comes from a man aged 55-75 years with urothelial cancer. This specimen was PBMCs, taken around atezolizumab (anti-PD-L1) treatment. Written as DNA, the CDR3 is TGCAGCGTTGCTTGGGGCCACGAGCAGTACTTC. Its translation is CSVAWGHEQYF.